This T cell receptor beta chain was identified during a study of T cell responses to AZD1222 COVID-19 vaccine. Sequencing used immunoSEQ multiplex PCR; TCRdb keeps in-frame clones, though not all of them. The data contain 200,000 or so clones, around 87% of them singletons. Trimming took 4 bases from V and 0 from J, leaving 7 bases between them. CDR1 is MDHEN, CDR2 SYDVKM, per germline. There are 14 residues in the CDR3. The chain has TRBV28 and TRBJ2-1; D is uncertain. The specimen was peripheral blood, collected on day 0 of MenACWY control vaccination. This receptor was obtained from an adult in good health. Written as DNA, the CDR3 is TGTGCCAGCAGTTCGCGGAGCTCCTACAATGAGCAGTTCTTC. Its protein is CASSSRSSYNEQFF.